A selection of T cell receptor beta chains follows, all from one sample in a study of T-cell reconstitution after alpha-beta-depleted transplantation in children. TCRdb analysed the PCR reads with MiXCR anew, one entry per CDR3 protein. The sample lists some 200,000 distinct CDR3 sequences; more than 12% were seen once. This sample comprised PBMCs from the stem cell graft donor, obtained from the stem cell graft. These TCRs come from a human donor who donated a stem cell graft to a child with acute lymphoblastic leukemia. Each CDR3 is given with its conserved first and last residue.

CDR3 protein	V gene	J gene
CSASGGNGNTIYF	TRBV20-1	TRBJ1-3
CASSLMGLSTDTQYF	TRBV28	TRBJ2-3
CASSVESGQGTTGNTIYF	TRBV9	TRBJ1-3
CAISDGGSGVGSQETQYF	TRBV10-3	TRBJ2-5
CSVRLAEGDEQYF	TRBV29-1	TRBJ2-7
CAWSVLGADTQYF	TRBV30	TRBJ2-3
CSADEGEGNKPQHF	TRBV20-1	TRBJ1-5
CASSKSRQGDLGVGEQFF	TRBV21-1	TRBJ2-1
CAMGPGLRSYEQYF	TRBV11-3	TRBJ2-7
CSARNTLAGGREQYF	TRBV20-1	TRBJ2-7
CSVRTSGVSGANVLTF	TRBV29-1	TRBJ2-6
CASSQGQLQRYTGELFF	TRBV23-1	TRBJ2-2
CSARDSSTGGIKAFF	TRBV20-1	TRBJ1-1
CASSPGGARNTEAFF	TRBV5-4	TRBJ1-1
CASSMTGAWDEQFF	TRBV5-1	TRBJ2-1
CASGQLPYNEQFF	TRBV5-1	TRBJ2-1
CASSLGRGLAPFGNEQFF	TRBV25-1	TRBJ2-1
CATSRDLLAGGYNEQFF	TRBV15	TRBJ2-1
CASSSTGGLFQNQPQHF	TRBV5-6	TRBJ1-5
CASSLDSPGLGHEQFF	TRBV11-1	TRBJ2-1
CASSLRLSTVNEQFF	TRBV7-9	TRBJ2-1
CAFYRTNTEAFF	TRBV30	TRBJ1-1
CSARSNSGRDYEQYF	TRBV20-1	TRBJ2-7
CASSLPVNYGYTF	TRBV28	TRBJ1-2
CASRLTGENTQYF	TRBV6-1	TRBJ2-3
CASSLGPPPGAGNSPLHF	TRBV27	TRBJ1-6
CSANPIRDRTMNTEAFF	TRBV20-1	TRBJ1-1